Each of the 4 T cell receptor beta chains below was sequenced from the same sample in a study of sequential checkpoint blockade in melanoma. The treatment denotes: randomized to nivolumab then ipilimumab (arm A) or the reverse (arm B). Only in-frame clones appear in the TCRdb table, and some are missing; sequencing was by immunoSEQ multiplex PCR. The repertoire consists of under 25,000 clones, with roughly 66% occurring once and the leading ten covering around 20%. The source material was CD8+ T cells sorted from blood (inferred from file names), sampled from a patient given nivolumab and ipilimumab in sequence. These receptors originate from a human donor with melanoma.

V is TRBV27 and J is TRBJ2-3, with TRBD2 matching 9 bases. Per germline, CDR1 MNHEY and CDR2 SMNVEV (reference sequence). The V gene end was trimmed by 3 bases and the J gene end by 3 bases; junction bases not matched to a gene: 7. CDR3 length: 16 residues. CDR3 nucleotide sequence: TGTGCCAGCAGTTTCGAGTTAGCGGGGGTAACAGATACGCAGTATTTT. Protein sequence: CASSFELAGVTDTQYF.

The chain has TRBV7-2 and TRBJ2-7, with D perhaps matching TRBD1 (5 bases). From germline, CDR1 is SGHTA and CDR2 FQGNSA. Trimming removed 3 bases at V and 2 bases at J, with 20 bases between. The CDR3 covers 17 residues. DNA of the CDR3: TGTGCCAGCAGCTTTGACCGTCGGGCAGGGCGCCCCTACGAGCAGTACTTC. Its translation is CASSFDRRAGRPYEQYF.

The chain is built from TRBV7-9 and TRBJ2-1; 10 positions match TRBD1. The germline V gene encodes CDR1 SEHNR and CDR2 FQNEAQ (reference sequence). V gave up 2 bases and J gave up 5 bases; unmatched junction bases: 6. The CDR3 runs 16 residues. The chain's CDR3 is CASSLTTGTGDNEQFF. The CDR3 DNA is TGTGCCAGCAGCTTAACAACCGGGACAGGGGACAATGAGCAGTTCTTC. The full variable domain, in which reference TRBV7-9 and TRBJ2-1 provide the parts outside the CDR3, is DTGVSQNPRHKITKRGQNVTFRCDPISEHNRLYWYRQTLGQGPEFLTYFQNEAQLEKSRLLSDRFSAERPKGSFSTLEIQRTEQGDSAMYLCASSLTTGTGDNEQFFGPGTRLTVL.

This clone occurred once. The chain joins TRBV5-1 to TRBJ2-7, with no clear D. The V end was cut by 2 bases, the J end by 4 bases, with 10 bases between. Germline V gene sequence: CDR1 SGHRS, CDR2 YFSETQ. The CDR3 extends over 13 amino acids. CDR3 in amino acids: CASSFLYQYEQYF. CDR3 DNA: TGCGCCAGCAGCTTTTTATATCAGTACGAGCAGTACTTC. The complete variable domain, with remaining parts taken from reference TRBV5-1 and TRBJ2-7, reads KAGVTQTPRYLIKTRGQQVTLSCSPISGHRSVSWYQQTPGQGLQFLFEYFSETQRNKGNFPGRFSGRQFSNSRSEMNVSTLELGDSALYLCASSFLYQYEQYFGPGTRLTVT.